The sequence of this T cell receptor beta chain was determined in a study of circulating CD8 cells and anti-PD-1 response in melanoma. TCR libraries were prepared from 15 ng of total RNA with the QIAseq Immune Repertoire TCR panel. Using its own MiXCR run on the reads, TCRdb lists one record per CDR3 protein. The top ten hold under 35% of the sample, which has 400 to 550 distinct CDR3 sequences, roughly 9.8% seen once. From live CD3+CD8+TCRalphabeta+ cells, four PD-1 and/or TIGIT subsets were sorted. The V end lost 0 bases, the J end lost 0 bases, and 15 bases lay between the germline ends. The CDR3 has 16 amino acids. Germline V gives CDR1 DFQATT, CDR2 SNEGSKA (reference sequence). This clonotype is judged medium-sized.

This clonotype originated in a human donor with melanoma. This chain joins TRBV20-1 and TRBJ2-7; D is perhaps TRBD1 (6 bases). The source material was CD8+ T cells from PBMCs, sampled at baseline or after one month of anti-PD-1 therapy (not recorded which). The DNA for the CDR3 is TGCAGTGCTAGAGATACCCGACAGGCCTTCTCCTACGAGCAGTACTTC. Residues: CSARDTRQAFSYEQYF.